The present T cell receptor (beta chain) was sequenced within a study of regulatory T cells in long-lasting Graves disease. Study in general: Newly diagnosed Graves' patients took antithyroid drugs under 3 months.

The time point here: newly diagnosed GD, antithyroid drugs for less than 3 months. PBMC-extracted RNA yielded the TCR library. V was shortened by 0 bases and J by 6 bases, with 12 bases between the two germline ends. Germline loops: CDR1 SGHRS, CDR2 YFSETQ. The CDR3 totals 14 residues. For TCR beta, libraries came from iRepertoire HTBI primers and Arm-PCR of CDR3 regions. TCRdb used MiXCR to reprocess the multiplex PCR reads, holding one entry per CDR3 protein. The data hold under 400,000 distinct CDR3 sequences, with over 15% observed a single time. This clonotype appeared a few times. This same sample was also part of a study on T cells in Graves' hyperthyroidism and ophthalmopathy. That paper states: Patients with uncontrolled infections, other autoimmune diseases, pregnancy or lactation were excluded.

This clonotype originated in a man in his forties with Graves disease. Sequencing was performed on peripheral blood mononuclear cells (PBMCs), taken at new diagnosis, from a patient treated with antithyroid drugs. The chain combines TRBV5-1 with TRBJ1-2, with D perhaps TRBD1 (6 bases). CDR3 bases: TGCGCCAGCAGCTTGGCCCACAGGGCAAATGGCTACACCTTC. Its translation: CASSLAHRANGYTF. The variable domain in full, completed from reference TRBV5-1 and TRBJ1-2, reads KAGVTQTPRYLIKTRGQQVTLSCSPISGHRSVSWYQQTPGQGLQFLFEYFSETQRNKGNFPGRFSGRQFSNSRSEMNVSTLELGDSALYLCASSLAHRANGYTFGSGTRLTVV.